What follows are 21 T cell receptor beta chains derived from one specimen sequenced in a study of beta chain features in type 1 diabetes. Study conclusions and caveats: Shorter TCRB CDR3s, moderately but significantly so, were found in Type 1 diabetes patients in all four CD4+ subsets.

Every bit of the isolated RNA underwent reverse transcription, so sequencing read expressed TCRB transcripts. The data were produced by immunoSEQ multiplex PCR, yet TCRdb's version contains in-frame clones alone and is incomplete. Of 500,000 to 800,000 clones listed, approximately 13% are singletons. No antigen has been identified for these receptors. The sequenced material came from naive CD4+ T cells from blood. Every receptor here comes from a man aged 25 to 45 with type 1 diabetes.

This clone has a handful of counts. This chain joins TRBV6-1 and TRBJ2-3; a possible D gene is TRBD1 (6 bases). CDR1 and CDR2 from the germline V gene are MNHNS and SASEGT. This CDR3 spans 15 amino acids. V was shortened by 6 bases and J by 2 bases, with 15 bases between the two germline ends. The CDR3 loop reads CASRTTGSVTDTQYF. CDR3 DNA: TGTGCCAGCAGAACTACAGGGTCCGTCACAGATACGCAGTATTTT.

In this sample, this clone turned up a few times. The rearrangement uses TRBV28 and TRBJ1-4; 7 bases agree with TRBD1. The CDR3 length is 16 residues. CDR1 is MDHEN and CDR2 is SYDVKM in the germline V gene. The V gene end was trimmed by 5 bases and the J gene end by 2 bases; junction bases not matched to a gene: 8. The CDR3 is CASSLKQGTTNEKLFF. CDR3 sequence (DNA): TGTGCCAGCAGTCTAAAACAGGGGACGACTAATGAAAAACTGTTTTTT.

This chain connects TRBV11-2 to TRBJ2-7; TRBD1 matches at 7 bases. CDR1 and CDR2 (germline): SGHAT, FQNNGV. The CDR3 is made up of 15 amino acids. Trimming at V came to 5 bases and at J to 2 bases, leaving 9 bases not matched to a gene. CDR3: CASSPGQPGAYEQYF. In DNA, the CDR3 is TGTGCCAGCAGCCCGGGACAGCCTGGGGCCTACGAGCAGTACTTC.

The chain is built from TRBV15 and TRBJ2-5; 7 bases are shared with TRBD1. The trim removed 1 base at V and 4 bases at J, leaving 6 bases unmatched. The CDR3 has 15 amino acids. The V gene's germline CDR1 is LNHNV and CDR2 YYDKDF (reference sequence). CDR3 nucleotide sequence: TGTGCCACCAGCAGAGGGCCGGGACAGAGAGAGACCCAGTACTTC. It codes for CATSRGPGQRETQYF. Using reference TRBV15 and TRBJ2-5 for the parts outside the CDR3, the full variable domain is DAMVIQNPRYQVTQFGKPVTLSCSQTLNHNVMYWYQQKSSQAPKLLFHYYDKDFNNEADTPDNFQSRRPNTSFCFLDIRSPGLGDTAMYLCATSRGPGQRETQYFGPGTRLLVL.

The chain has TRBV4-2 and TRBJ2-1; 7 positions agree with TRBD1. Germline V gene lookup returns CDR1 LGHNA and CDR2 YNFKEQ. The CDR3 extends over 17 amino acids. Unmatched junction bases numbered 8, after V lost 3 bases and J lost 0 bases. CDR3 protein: CASSHAYRDSSYNEQFF. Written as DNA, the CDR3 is TGTGCCAGCAGCCATGCGTACCGGGACAGCTCCTACAATGAGCAGTTCTTC.

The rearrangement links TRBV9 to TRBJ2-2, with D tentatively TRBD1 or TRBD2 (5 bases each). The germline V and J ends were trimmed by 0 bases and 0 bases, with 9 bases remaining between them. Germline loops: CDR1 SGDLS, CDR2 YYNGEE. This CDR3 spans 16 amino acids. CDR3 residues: CASSVAGTANTGELFF. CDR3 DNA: TGTGCCAGCAGCGTAGCCGGGACGGCGAACACCGGGGAGCTGTTTTTT. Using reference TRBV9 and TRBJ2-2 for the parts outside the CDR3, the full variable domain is DSGVTQTPKHLITATGQRVTLRCSPRSGDLSVYWYQQSLDQGLQFLIQYYNGEERAKGNILERFSAQQFPDLHSELNLSSLELGDSALYFCASSVAGTANTGELFFGEGSRLTVL.

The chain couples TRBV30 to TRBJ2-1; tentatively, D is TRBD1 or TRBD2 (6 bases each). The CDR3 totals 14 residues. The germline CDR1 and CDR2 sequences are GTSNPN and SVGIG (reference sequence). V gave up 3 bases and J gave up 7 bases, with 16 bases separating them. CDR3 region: CAWSPGGGLNEQFF. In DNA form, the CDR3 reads TGTGCCTGGAGCCCAGGAGGGGGTCTTAATGAGCAGTTCTTC.

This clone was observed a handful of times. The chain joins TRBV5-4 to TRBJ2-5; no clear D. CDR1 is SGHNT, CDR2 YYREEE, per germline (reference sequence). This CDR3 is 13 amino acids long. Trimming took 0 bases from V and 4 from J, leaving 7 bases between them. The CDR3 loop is CASSLDWGETQYF. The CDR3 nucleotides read TGTGCCAGCAGCTTGGATTGGGGAGAGACCCAGTACTTC.

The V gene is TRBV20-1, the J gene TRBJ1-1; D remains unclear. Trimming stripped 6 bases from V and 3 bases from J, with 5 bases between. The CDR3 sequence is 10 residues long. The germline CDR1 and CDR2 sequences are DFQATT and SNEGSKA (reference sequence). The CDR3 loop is CSAAYTEAFF. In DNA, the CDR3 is TGCAGTGCCGCTTACACTGAAGCTTTCTTT.

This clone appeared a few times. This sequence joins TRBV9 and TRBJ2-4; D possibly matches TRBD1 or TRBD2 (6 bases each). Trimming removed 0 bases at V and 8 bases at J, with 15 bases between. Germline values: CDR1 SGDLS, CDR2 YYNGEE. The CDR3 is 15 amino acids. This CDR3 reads CASSVVGGLVDIQYF. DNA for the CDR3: TGTGCCAGCAGCGTAGTAGGGGGGCTGGTTGACATTCAGTACTTC.

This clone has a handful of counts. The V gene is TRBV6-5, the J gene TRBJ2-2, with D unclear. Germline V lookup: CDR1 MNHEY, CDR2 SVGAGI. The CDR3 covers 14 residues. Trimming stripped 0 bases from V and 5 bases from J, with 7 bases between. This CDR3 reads CASSYSSRTGELFF. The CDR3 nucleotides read TGTGCCAGCAGTTACTCTTCCCGAACCGGGGAGCTGTTTTTT.

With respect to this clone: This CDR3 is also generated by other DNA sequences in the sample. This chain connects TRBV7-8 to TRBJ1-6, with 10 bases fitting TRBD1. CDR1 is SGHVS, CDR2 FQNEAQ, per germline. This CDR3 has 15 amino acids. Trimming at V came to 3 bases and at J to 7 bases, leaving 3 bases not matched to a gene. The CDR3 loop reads CASSLRTGGNSPLHF. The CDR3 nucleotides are TGTGCCAGCAGCTTGAGGACAGGGGGGAATTCACCCCTCCACTTT.

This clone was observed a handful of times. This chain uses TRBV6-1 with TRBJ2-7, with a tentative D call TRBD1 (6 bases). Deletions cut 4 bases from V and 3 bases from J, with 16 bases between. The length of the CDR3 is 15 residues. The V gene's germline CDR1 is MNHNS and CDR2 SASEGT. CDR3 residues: CASSATGTPYYEQYF. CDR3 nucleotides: TGTGCCAGCAGTGCAACCGGGACACCGTACTACGAGCAGTACTTC.

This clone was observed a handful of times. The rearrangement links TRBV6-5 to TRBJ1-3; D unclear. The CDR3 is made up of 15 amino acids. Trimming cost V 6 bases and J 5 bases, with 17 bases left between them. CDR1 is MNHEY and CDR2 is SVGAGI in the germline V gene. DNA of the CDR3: TGTGCCAGCAGCGTCGGACCCAGGAAAAGAAACACCATATATTTT. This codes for CASSVGPRKRNTIYF.

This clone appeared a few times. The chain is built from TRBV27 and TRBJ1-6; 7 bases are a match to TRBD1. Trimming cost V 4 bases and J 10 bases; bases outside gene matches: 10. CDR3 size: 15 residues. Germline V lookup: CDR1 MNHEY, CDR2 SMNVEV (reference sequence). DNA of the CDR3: TGTGCCAGCAGTTCCACAGGGGCAGGAGGGTCACCCCTCCACTTT. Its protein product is CASSSTGAGGSPLHF.

CDR3 nucleotides: TGTGCCAGTAGGGGACCAGGGGCTGTAAATGAAAAACTGTTTTTT. The encoded protein is CASRGPGAVNEKLFF. The chain combines TRBV19 with TRBJ1-4, with a possible D match to TRBD1 (6 bases). The CDR3 runs 15 residues. In germline, CDR1 is LNHDA, CDR2 SQIVND (reference sequence). V was trimmed by 6 bases and J by 5 bases, leaving 16 bases between them.

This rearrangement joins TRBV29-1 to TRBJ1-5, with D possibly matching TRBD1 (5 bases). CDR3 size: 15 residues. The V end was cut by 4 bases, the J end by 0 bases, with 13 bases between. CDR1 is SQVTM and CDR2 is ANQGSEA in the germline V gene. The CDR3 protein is CSVGGPGSSNQPQHF. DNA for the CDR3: TGCAGCGTTGGTGGGCCAGGGTCTAGCAATCAGCCCCAGCATTTT.

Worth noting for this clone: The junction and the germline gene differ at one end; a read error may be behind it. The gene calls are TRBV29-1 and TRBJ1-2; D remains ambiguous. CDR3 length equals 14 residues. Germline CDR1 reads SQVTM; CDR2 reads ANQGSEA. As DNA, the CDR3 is TGCAGCGGTGAAGTCGTCGGCCGTAACTATGGCTACACCTTC. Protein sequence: CSGEVVGRNYGYTF.

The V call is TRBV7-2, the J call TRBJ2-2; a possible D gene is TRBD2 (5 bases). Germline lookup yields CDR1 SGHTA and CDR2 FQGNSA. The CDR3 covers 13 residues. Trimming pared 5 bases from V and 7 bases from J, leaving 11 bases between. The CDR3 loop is CASSLLEGGELFF. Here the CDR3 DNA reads TGTGCCAGCAGCCTTTTAGAGGGCGGGGAGCTGTTTTTT.

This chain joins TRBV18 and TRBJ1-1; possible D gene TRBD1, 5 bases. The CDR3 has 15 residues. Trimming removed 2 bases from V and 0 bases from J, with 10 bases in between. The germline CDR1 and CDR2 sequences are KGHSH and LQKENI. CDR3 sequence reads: CASSPFDSMNTEAFF. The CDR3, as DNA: TGTGCCAGCTCACCATTCGACAGCATGAACACTGAAGCTTTCTTT.

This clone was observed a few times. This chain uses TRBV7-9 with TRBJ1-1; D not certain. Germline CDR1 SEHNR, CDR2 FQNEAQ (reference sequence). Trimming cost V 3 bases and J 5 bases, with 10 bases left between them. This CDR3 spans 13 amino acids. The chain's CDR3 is CASSFGEKTEAFF. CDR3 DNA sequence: TGTGCCAGCAGCTTCGGCGAAAAGACTGAAGCTTTCTTT.